Below, 18 T cell receptor beta chains from the same sample are listed, as sequenced in a study of blood T cell repertoires in COVID-19. TCRdb keeps only in-frame clones here, not all; method: immunoSEQ multiplex PCR. The repertoire holds 270,000 or so clones, with around 82% as singletons. The sequenced material came from PBMCs or T cells enriched from blood (not recorded which). The receptors come from a man aged 50 to 59 who had recovered from COVID-19.

The rearrangement joins TRBV27 to TRBJ1-4, with D unclear. CDR1 is MNHEY, CDR2 SMNVEV, per germline (reference sequence). This CDR3 spans 14 amino acids. V was shortened by 3 bases and J by 4 bases, with 9 bases between the two germline ends. CDR3 nucleotide sequence: TGTGCCAGCAGTTTTTGGGCCAATAATGAAAAACTGTTTTTT. It specifies CASSFWANNEKLFF. The full variable domain, with the rest looked up from reference TRBV27 and TRBJ1-4, is EAQVTQNPRYLITVTGKKLTVTCSQNMNHEYMSWYRQDPGLGLRQIYYSMNVEVTDKGDVPEGYKVSRKEKRNFPLILESPSPNQTSLYFCASSFWANNEKLFFGSGTQLSVL.

The rearrangement links TRBV1 to TRBJ2-7; TRBD1, the D gene given by the table, was not confirmed from the DNA. TRBV1 is classified as a pseudogene. The CDR3 is 14 amino acids. Written as DNA, the CDR3 is TGCACCAGCAAACAGGGGAAATCTTCCTACGAGCAGTACTTC. It encodes CTSKQGKSSYEQYF.

The chain recombines TRBV5-1 with TRBJ2-1; the match to TRBD2 covers 11 bases. The J segment lost 7 bases and the V segment lost 3 bases, leaving 6 bases of the junction unmatched. Germline V gene sequence: CDR1 SGHRS, CDR2 YFSETQ. CDR3 length: 15 amino acids. CDR3 nucleotides: TGCGCCAGCAGCTGGCTAGCGGGGGGCGAAAATGAGCAGTTCTTC. Encoded protein: CASSWLAGGENEQFF.

The V and J genes are TRBV18 and TRBJ1-6; D remains ambiguous. Germline loops: CDR1 KGHSH, CDR2 LQKENI. The V gene lost 0 bases and the J gene lost 7 bases, with 10 bases spanning the gap. The CDR3 length is 15 residues. The CDR3 sequence: CASSPPTGRNSPLHF. CDR3 sequence (DNA): TGTGCCAGCTCACCACCAACCGGGAGGAATTCACCCCTCCACTTT.

The rearrangement joins TRBV4-2 to TRBJ2-7; a weak D match, TRBD2 (6 bases). Trimming removed 5 bases from V and 2 bases from J, with 13 bases in between. Germline-derived CDR1 and CDR2 are LGHNA and YNFKEQ. The CDR3 consists of 14 residues. The CDR3 sequence is CASSSGRITYEQYF. DNA for the CDR3: TGTGCCAGCAGCAGCGGGCGGATCACCTACGAGCAGTACTTC.

V gene TRBV27 combines with J gene TRBJ2-7, with 11 bases lining up with TRBD2. The CDR3 has 15 residues. Germline trimming cut 6 bases from V and 2 bases from J; bases unmatched to any gene: 6. Germline V CDR1 and CDR2: MNHEY, SMNVEV (reference sequence). CDR3 coding DNA: TGTGCCAGCAGCCGGGGGACTAGCGGAACCTACGAGCAGTACTTC. Protein product: CASSRGTSGTYEQYF.

The chain is built from TRBV27 and TRBJ1-1; D is perhaps TRBD1 (6 bases). This CDR3 comprises 14 residues. Germline V lookup: CDR1 MNHEY, CDR2 SMNVEV (reference sequence). Between the trimmed V and J ends, which lost 8 bases and 0 bases, there was a span of 13 bases. The CDR3 protein is CASGRRQVNTEAFF. The CDR3 region has the DNA TGTGCCAGCGGCCGAAGACAGGTGAACACTGAAGCTTTCTTT.

J is TRBJ1-1 and V is TRBV5-1; 10 bases line up with TRBD1. The CDR3 consists of 16 residues. J lost 1 base, V lost 4 bases, and 7 bases had no gene match. CDR1 and CDR2 (germline): SGHRS, YFSETQ. The CDR3 spells CASSDRQGAANTEAFF. The CDR3 region has the DNA TGCGCCAGCAGCGATCGACAGGGGGCCGCGAACACTGAAGCTTTCTTT.

This rearrangement joins TRBV9 to TRBJ1-6, with D possibly TRBD1 on 6 matching bases. The V end lost 3 bases, the J end lost 7 bases, and 8 bases lay between the germline ends. CDR3 length: 13 amino acids. Germline V lookup: CDR1 SGDLS, CDR2 YYNGEE. CDR3 bases: TGTGCCAGCAGCGCCCAGGGGAATTCACCCCTCCACTTT. Encoded protein: CASSAQGNSPLHF.

This chain links TRBV7-2 with TRBJ2-3, with 10 bases matching TRBD2. The CDR3 covers 15 residues. After removal of 5 bases from V and 1 base from J, the junction contained 3 bases not matched to a gene. Looked up from germline, CDR1 is SGHTA and CDR2 is FQGNSA. CDR3 region: CASSRTSGGTDTQYF. CDR3 nucleotide sequence: TGTGCCAGCAGCCGGACTAGCGGAGGCACAGATACGCAGTATTTT.

The chain links TRBV10-3 to TRBJ2-7; D is perhaps TRBD2 (5 bases). CDR1 and CDR2 from the germline V gene are ENHRY and SYGVKD. This CDR3 contains 14 residues. Trimming stripped 8 bases from V and 2 bases from J, with 16 bases between. As DNA, the CDR3 is TGTGCCATCTCAGTAGCGAGGGAAACCTACGAGCAGTACTTC. Amino acid sequence: CAISVARETYEQYF.

The CDR3 DNA follows: TGCAGCGCAAGAGGGTCACTAGCGGGGAGGATCGATGAGCAGTTCTTC. Its protein product is CSARGSLAGRIDEQFF. V usage is TRBV29-1 and J usage is TRBJ2-1; 10 bases fit TRBD2. The CDR3 runs to 16 residues. From germline, CDR1 is SQVTM and CDR2 ANQGSEA. V lost 7 bases to trimming and J lost 8 bases; unmatched junction nucleotides: 17.

In this sample, this clone turned up once. V and J are TRBV15 and TRBJ2-5; 9 nucleotides line up with TRBD2. Losses at the gene ends were 1 base for V and 7 bases for J; bases not matched to a gene: 7. Germline V lookup: CDR1 LNHNV, CDR2 YYDKDF (reference sequence). CDR3 length: 15 residues. CDR3 in DNA: TGTGCCACCAGCAGAGTTGCGGGGGGGCCTCTGACCCAGTACTTC. This sequence encodes CATSRVAGGPLTQYF.

The chain carries TRBV30 and TRBJ1-6, with D maybe TRBD1 (6 bases). The length of the CDR3 is 14 residues. The V gene's germline CDR1 is GTSNPN and CDR2 SVGIG (reference sequence). V shed 4 bases and J shed 9 bases, with 16 bases lying between them. CDR3 in DNA: TGTGCCTGGACCCCGCAGGGAGGGGGTTCACCCCTCCACTTT. Encoded protein: CAWTPQGGGSPLHF.

The V gene is TRBV25-1, the J gene TRBJ1-2, with 7 positions matching TRBD1. The V segment lost 6 bases and the J segment 2 bases; nucleotides outside the gene matches: 12. Looked up from germline, CDR1 is MGHDK and CDR2 is SYGVNS. The length of the CDR3 is 16 residues. The CDR3 DNA is TGTGCCAGCAGACCTAGTGGGGGACAGAACAACTATGGCTACACCTTC. It codes for CASRPSGGQNNYGYTF.

V and J are TRBV9 and TRBJ2-5; 7 bases agree with TRBD2. V was pared by 0 bases and J by 2 bases, with 7 bases of the junction left unmatched. Per germline, CDR1 SGDLS and CDR2 YYNGEE. The CDR3 totals 16 residues. CDR3: CASSVALASGQETQYF. Written as DNA, the CDR3 is TGTGCCAGCAGCGTAGCTCTTGCTAGCGGACAAGAGACCCAGTACTTC.

This clone was detected only a few times. The rearrangement joins TRBV7-8 to TRBJ1-1; the match to TRBD1 covers 7 bases. This CDR3 has 16 residues. Germline-derived CDR1 and CDR2 are SGHVS and FQNEAQ. V lost 7 bases to trimming and J lost 0 bases; unmatched junction nucleotides: 11. CDR3 sequence (DNA): TGTGCCAGCAAAGCGACAGGGAACCTCATGAACACTGAAGCTTTCTTT. This translates into CASKATGNLMNTEAFF.

The chain recombines TRBV5-4 with TRBJ1-1, with TRBD1 identical over 8 bases. V gave up 4 bases and J gave up 3 bases; unmatched junction bases: 11. CDR3 size: 16 residues. Germline V gene sequence: CDR1 SGHNT, CDR2 YYREEE (reference sequence). CDR3 amino acids: CASSLGQGALHTEAFF. The CDR3, as DNA: TGTGCCAGCAGCCTAGGGCAGGGGGCTCTTCACACTGAAGCTTTCTTT.